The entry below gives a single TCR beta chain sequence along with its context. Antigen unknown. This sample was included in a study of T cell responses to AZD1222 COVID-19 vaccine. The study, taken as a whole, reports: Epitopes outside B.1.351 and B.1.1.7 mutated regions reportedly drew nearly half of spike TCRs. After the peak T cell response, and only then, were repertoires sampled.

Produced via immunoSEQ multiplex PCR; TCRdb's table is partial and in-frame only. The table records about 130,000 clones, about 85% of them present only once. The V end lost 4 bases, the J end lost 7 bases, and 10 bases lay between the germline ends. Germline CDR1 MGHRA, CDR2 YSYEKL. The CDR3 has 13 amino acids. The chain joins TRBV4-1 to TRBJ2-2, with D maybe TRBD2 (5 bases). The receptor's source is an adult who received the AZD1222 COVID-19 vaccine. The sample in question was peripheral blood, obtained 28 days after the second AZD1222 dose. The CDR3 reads CASSRGPGGELFF. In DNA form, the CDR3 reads TGCGCCAGCAGCCGAGGGCCCGGCGGGGAGCTGTTTTTT.